A selection of T cell receptor beta chains follows, all from one sample in a study of T cell changes during pregnancy in multiple sclerosis. Sequencing used immunoSEQ multiplex PCR; TCRdb keeps in-frame clones, though not all of them. The sample yields over 100,000 clones, about 93% seen once. The sequencing used peripheral blood, collected in the third trimester of pregnancy. The receptors come from a female donor with multiple sclerosis, enrolled in a pregnancy study. Both conserved end residues are part of each CDR3. The D gene is left open where the match is weak. Expanded clones are given a class, and other clones once, few, many or no size at all.

cdr3_nt: TGTGCCAGCAATGAACTGTATGGCTACACCTTC
cdr3_aa: CASNELYGYTF
d_call: -
clone_size: -
v_call: TRBV6-1
j_call: TRBJ1-2

cdr3_nt: TGTGCCAGCATCGAGGGACTCGCTCCCGACTACGAGCAGTACTTC
cdr3_aa: CASIEGLAPDYEQYF
d_call: -
clone_size: -
v_call: TRBV2
j_call: TRBJ2-7

cdr3_nt: TGTGCCAGCAGATCACTAGCAAGTGGCTACACCTTC
cdr3_aa: CASRSLASGYTF
d_call: -
clone_size: few
v_call: TRBV27
j_call: TRBJ1-2

cdr3_nt: TGTGCCAGCAGCTTGGCCGGACAGGGGGTCATCATGGCTTTCTTT
cdr3_aa: CASSLAGQGVIMAFF
d_call: TRBD1
clone_size: -
v_call: TRBV5-4
j_call: TRBJ1-1

cdr3_nt: TGCAGCGCAACGACAGGGAACACTGAAGCTTTCTTT
cdr3_aa: CSATTGNTEAFF
d_call: -
clone_size: -
v_call: TRBV29-1
j_call: TRBJ1-1

cdr3_nt: TGTGCCAGCAGCTTGTACTCTAACACAGATACGCAGTATTTT
cdr3_aa: CASSLYSNTDTQYF
d_call: -
clone_size: -
v_call: TRBV5-6
j_call: TRBJ2-3

cdr3_nt: TGTGCCAGCAGTTTATTTCTTACAGGGATAAACTATGGCTACACCTTC
cdr3_aa: CASSLFLTGINYGYTF
d_call: -
clone_size: -
v_call: TRBV28
j_call: TRBJ1-2

cdr3_nt: TGTGCCAGCAGCCCGGGACAATCGAGCTCCTACAATGAGCAGTTCTTC
cdr3_aa: CASSPGQSSSYNEQFF
d_call: -
clone_size: -
v_call: TRBV5-4
j_call: TRBJ2-1

cdr3_nt: TGCAGCGCCTCGGGACTAGCGGGAGTTGGAGAGCAGTACTTC
cdr3_aa: CSASGLAGVGEQYF
d_call: TRBD2
clone_size: -
v_call: TRBV29-1
j_call: TRBJ2-7

cdr3_nt: TGTGCCAGCAGCTTGGTCTTCAGTGCAAATTCACCCCTCCACTTT
cdr3_aa: CASSLVFSANSPLHF
d_call: -
clone_size: -
v_call: TRBV5-6
j_call: TRBJ1-6

cdr3_nt: TGTGCCTGGAGTCCCGCGGGCGGGACTCTTTTCGGCTACACCTTC
cdr3_aa: CAWSPAGGTLFGYTF
d_call: -
clone_size: once
v_call: TRBV30
j_call: TRBJ1-2

cdr3_nt: TGCGCCAGCAGTGAGCTTCTGGGGAGCGGAAACACCATATATTTT
cdr3_aa: CASSELLGSGNTIYF
d_call: -
clone_size: once
v_call: TRBV10-2
j_call: TRBJ1-3

cdr3_nt: TGTGCCAGCAGCGGAGGGGGCAGCGGGGGGCCCGGTATGGAGACCCAGTACTTC
cdr3_aa: CASSGGGSGGPGMETQYF
d_call: TRBD2
clone_size: -
v_call: TRBV9
j_call: TRBJ2-5

cdr3_nt: TGCGCCAGCAGCTATCCCGGGACATCGAACACTGAAGCTTTCTTT
cdr3_aa: CASSYPGTSNTEAFF
d_call: -
clone_size: -
v_call: TRBV4-1
j_call: TRBJ1-1

cdr3_nt: TGTGCCACCAGCAGACATGGACAGGGTGGGACTGAAGCTTTCTTT
cdr3_aa: CATSRHGQGGTEAFF
d_call: TRBD1
clone_size: -
v_call: TRBV15
j_call: TRBJ1-1

cdr3_nt: TGTGCCAGCAGCTCGCGAAGGGCAGGGGACACTGAAGCTTTCTTT
cdr3_aa: CASSSRRAGDTEAFF
d_call: -
clone_size: -
v_call: TRBV7-9
j_call: TRBJ1-1

cdr3_nt: TGTGCCATCGGGACAGGGATAAACAATGAGCAGTTCTTC
cdr3_aa: CAIGTGINNEQFF
d_call: TRBD1
clone_size: -
v_call: TRBV10-3
j_call: TRBJ2-1

cdr3_nt: TGTGCCTGGAGTTCCACCCGGACAGGGGGCGCGTTGGACACTGAAGCTTTCTTT
cdr3_aa: CAWSSTRTGGALDTEAFF
d_call: TRBD1
clone_size: -
v_call: TRBV30
j_call: TRBJ1-1

cdr3_nt: TGTGCCATCAGTGAGTCGATCAGTACCTATGGCTACACCTTC
cdr3_aa: CAISESISTYGYTF
d_call: -
clone_size: -
v_call: TRBV10-3
j_call: TRBJ1-2

cdr3_nt: TGTGCCAGCAGCCCTCTAGGTAATGAGCAGTTCTTC
cdr3_aa: CASSPLGNEQFF
d_call: -
clone_size: -
v_call: TRBV7-6
j_call: TRBJ2-1

cdr3_nt: TGTGCCAGCAGCGGAGACAGGATAGGCGCAGATACGCAGTATTTT
cdr3_aa: CASSGDRIGADTQYF
d_call: -
clone_size: -
v_call: TRBV7-9
j_call: TRBJ2-3

cdr3_nt: TGCAGCGTTGAAGCCCGGGTTAGCACAGATACGCAGTATTTT
cdr3_aa: CSVEARVSTDTQYF
d_call: -
clone_size: -
v_call: TRBV29-1
j_call: TRBJ2-3

cdr3_nt: TGTGCCAGCAGTTTTACTAGGTCCCAAGAGACCCAGTACTTC
cdr3_aa: CASSFTRSQETQYF
d_call: -
clone_size: -
v_call: TRBV6-6
j_call: TRBJ2-5

cdr3_nt: TGTGCCAGCTCACCCCTCGCTACAGGGCTAGATACGCAGTATTTT
cdr3_aa: CASSPLATGLDTQYF
d_call: -
clone_size: -
v_call: TRBV18
j_call: TRBJ2-3

cdr3_nt: TGTGCCAGCAGCTTGATGGGCAGGGGATCCTATGGCTACACCTTC
cdr3_aa: CASSLMGRGSYGYTF
d_call: -
clone_size: -
v_call: TRBV5-8
j_call: TRBJ1-2

cdr3_nt: TGTGCCAGCAGCCAACGCGGGGGGGCCATAGAGACCCAGTACTTC
cdr3_aa: CASSQRGGAIETQYF
d_call: TRBD2
clone_size: once
v_call: TRBV6-6
j_call: TRBJ2-5

cdr3_nt: TGTGCCAGCAGCTTAGCGCGGGGGGTCAATCAGCCCCAGCATTTT
cdr3_aa: CASSLARGVNQPQHF
d_call: -
clone_size: -
v_call: TRBV7-2
j_call: TRBJ1-5

cdr3_nt: TGTGCCAGCAGCTTAGTGGGCGGGGAGGACACCGGGGAGCTGTTTTTT
cdr3_aa: CASSLVGGEDTGELFF
d_call: -
clone_size: -
v_call: TRBV7-6
j_call: TRBJ2-2

cdr3_nt: TGTGCCTGGAGGGACGGCAGCGGCTATGGCTACACCTTC
cdr3_aa: CAWRDGSGYGYTF
d_call: -
clone_size: -
v_call: TRBV30
j_call: TRBJ1-2

cdr3_nt: TGCAGCGTCGAGAAGACAGGGGACAACTATGGCTACACCTTC
cdr3_aa: CSVEKTGDNYGYTF
d_call: TRBD1
clone_size: -
v_call: TRBV29-1
j_call: TRBJ1-2

cdr3_nt: TGTGCCAGCTCCCATGAGGTCTCATTTACTGAAGCTTTCTTT
cdr3_aa: CASSHEVSFTEAFF
d_call: -
clone_size: -
v_call: TRBV18
j_call: TRBJ1-1

cdr3_nt: TGTGCCAGTAGTGCAGGGGGCCATACCACAACTAATGAAAAACTGTTTTTT
cdr3_aa: CASSAGGHTTTNEKLFF
d_call: TRBD1
clone_size: -
v_call: TRBV19
j_call: TRBJ1-4

cdr3_nt: TGCGCCAGCAGAGTGGGGGGGAGAGACACTGAAGCTTTCTTT
cdr3_aa: CASRVGGRDTEAFF
d_call: -
clone_size: -
v_call: TRBV5-1
j_call: TRBJ1-1

cdr3_nt: TGTGCCAGCAGTGCCTGGCAGGACACTAGCACAGATACGCAGTATTTT
cdr3_aa: CASSAWQDTSTDTQYF
d_call: -
clone_size: -
v_call: TRBV2
j_call: TRBJ2-3

cdr3_nt: TGTGCCAGCAGGCAGGGGCCCTCCTACGAGCAGTACTTC
cdr3_aa: CASRQGPSYEQYF
d_call: -
clone_size: -
v_call: TRBV6-5
j_call: TRBJ2-7

cdr3_nt: TGCGCCAGCAGCGTACCGGGAGGGCCCCAAGAGACCCAGTACTTC
cdr3_aa: CASSVPGGPQETQYF
d_call: TRBD2
clone_size: -
v_call: TRBV5-1
j_call: TRBJ2-5

cdr3_nt: TGTGCCAGCAGCTTATTTCGCGGTAGTAATGAAAAACTGTTTTTT
cdr3_aa: CASSLFRGSNEKLFF
d_call: -
clone_size: -
v_call: TRBV7-6
j_call: TRBJ1-4

cdr3_nt: TGTGCCAGCAGCCAAACAACCGCAACTAATGAAAAACTGTTTTTT
cdr3_aa: CASSQTTATNEKLFF
d_call: -
clone_size: -
v_call: TRBV11-2
j_call: TRBJ1-4

cdr3_nt: TGTGCCAGCAGCTTAGCGGCAGGGACAGGGGGCGAGGGTGAAGCTTTCTTT
cdr3_aa: CASSLAAGTGGEGEAFF
d_call: TRBD1
clone_size: -
v_call: TRBV7-6
j_call: TRBJ1-1

cdr3_nt: TGCGCCAGCAGCTTGGTTTCGGCAGATACGCAGTATTTT
cdr3_aa: CASSLVSADTQYF
d_call: -
clone_size: -
v_call: TRBV5-1
j_call: TRBJ2-3

cdr3_nt: TGTGCCAGCAGCGTAGAGGGGACTAGCAGGTATGAGCAGTTCTTC
cdr3_aa: CASSVEGTSRYEQFF
d_call: TRBD2
clone_size: -
v_call: TRBV9
j_call: TRBJ2-1

cdr3_nt: TGTGCCAGCAGCTTTAGGCCTCGGGACAGACTCACAGATACGCAGTATTTT
cdr3_aa: CASSFRPRDRLTDTQYF
d_call: TRBD1
clone_size: -
v_call: TRBV11-1
j_call: TRBJ2-3

cdr3_nt: TGTGCCAGCAGTCGCTCCTTTGAGAGCTACGAGCAGTACTTC
cdr3_aa: CASSRSFESYEQYF
d_call: -
clone_size: -
v_call: TRBV27
j_call: TRBJ2-7

cdr3_nt: TGTGCCAGCAGCTTTGGTGGGCGCAATCAGCCCCAGCATTTT
cdr3_aa: CASSFGGRNQPQHF
d_call: -
clone_size: -
v_call: TRBV5-6
j_call: TRBJ1-5

cdr3_nt: TGTGCCAGCAGTTACGGGACAGGGTATACCTACAATGAGCAGTTCTTC
cdr3_aa: CASSYGTGYTYNEQFF
d_call: TRBD1
clone_size: -
v_call: TRBV6-6
j_call: TRBJ2-1

cdr3_nt: TGTGCCAGCAGAGGGACAGGGACCCACGAGCAGTACTTC
cdr3_aa: CASRGTGTHEQYF
d_call: TRBD1
clone_size: -
v_call: TRBV6-5
j_call: TRBJ2-7